This T cell receptor beta chain was captured in a study of blood T cell repertoires in COVID-19. Generated by immunoSEQ multiplex PCR, the TCRdb table keeps only in-frame clones and is missing some. The table has tens of thousands of clones, 65% to 85% seen once. V lost 2 bases to trimming and J lost 7 bases, with 12 bases between them. The CDR3 is 13 amino acids. The chain is built from TRBV23-1 and TRBJ2-7; unclear D gene. TRBV23-1 counts as an open reading frame of uncertain function. This receptor was obtained from a woman aged 80 or over with COVID-19, enrolled during active disease. Specimen: peripheral blood. The DNA for the CDR3 is TGCGCCAGCAGTCAACGACGTATCAGGGAGCAGTACTTC. As protein: CASSQRRIREQYF.